The 19 T cell receptor beta chains listed next were all sequenced from one sample in a study of CD8 T cells in Susac syndrome. An input of roughly 0.45 to 1 ug of RNA was subjected to reverse transcription using random hexamers. TCRdb reprocessed the immunoSEQ multiplex PCR reads with MiXCR, giving one entry per CDR3 protein. Of 250,000 to 300,000 distinct CDR3 sequences listed, roughly 90% are singletons. The sample was CD8+ T cells from PBMCs. All receptors come from a human donor with multiple sclerosis.

In its sample, this clonotype was seen once. The chain couples TRBV14 to TRBJ2-2, with D perhaps TRBD1 (5 bases). Trimming left V 3 bases short and J 3 bases short, with 20 bases between. The germline V gene encodes CDR1 SGHDN and CDR2 FVKESK. This CDR3 has 18 residues. Written as DNA, the CDR3 is TGTGCCAGCAGCCATCTCGACCCCAGGGTACCCTACACCGGGGAGCTGTTTTTT. This gives the protein CASSHLDPRVPYTGELFF.

The chain is built from TRBV27 and TRBJ2-7, with D tentatively TRBD2 (6 bases). Trimming removed 2 bases at V and 2 bases at J, with 19 bases between. This CDR3 has 17 residues. Germline V gene sequence: CDR1 MNHEY, CDR2 SMNVEV (reference sequence). Here the CDR3 reads CASSLRAPGTLTYEQYF. DNA of the CDR3: TGTGCCAGCAGTTTAAGGGCCCCCGGGACTTTAACCTACGAGCAGTACTTC.

CDR3 nucleotide sequence: TGTGCCAGCAGCACCGGACAGGGTAGCACAGATACGCAGTATTTT. Amino acids: CASSTGQGSTDTQYF. J is TRBJ2-3 and V is TRBV7-2; TRBD1 matches at 8 bases. The CDR3 extends over 15 amino acids. Germline CDR1 reads SGHTA; CDR2 reads FQGNSA. The V segment lost 5 bases and the J segment 0 bases; nucleotides outside the gene matches: 4.

V usage is TRBV29-1 and J usage is TRBJ2-3, with D tentatively TRBD2 (7 bases). The CDR3 is 15 amino acids. V lost 7 bases and J lost 1, with 18 bases in between. Germline assignment: CDR1 SQVTM and CDR2 ANQGSEA. The CDR3 DNA sequence: TGCAGCGCCAACGGGGGGCATTCGGGCACAGATACGCAGTATTTT. It is translated as CSANGGHSGTDTQYF.

The chain employs TRBV4-3 and TRBJ2-1; 7 nucleotides line up with TRBD1. Germline V gene sequence: CDR1 LGHNA, CDR2 YSLEER. CDR3 length: 17 amino acids. V lost 0 bases to trimming and J lost 2 bases; unmatched junction nucleotides: 7. The CDR3 nucleotides read TGCGCCAGCAGCCAAGATCCTGGGACAGAGGCCTACAATGAGCAGTTCTTC. Its translation: CASSQDPGTEAYNEQFF.

The V gene is TRBV28, the J gene TRBJ1-2, with 9 bases identical to TRBD1. In germline, CDR1 is MDHEN, CDR2 SYDVKM. There are 18 residues in the CDR3. Germline trimming cut 4 bases from V and 4 bases from J; bases unmatched to any gene: 16. DNA of the CDR3: TGTGCCAGCAGTTCCCCCTCTTCTCCTAGGGACAGGGTCTATGGCTACACCTTC. Residues: CASSSPSSPRDRVYGYTF.

The chain carries TRBV19 and TRBJ1-2; the match to TRBD1 covers 8 bases. CDR3 length: 13 residues. Germline V gives CDR1 LNHDA, CDR2 SQIVND (reference sequence). With 5 bases clipped from V and 6 bases from J, the junction kept 5 bases outside the gene matches. CDR3 region: CASSVTGGNGYTF. DNA of the CDR3: TGTGCCAGTAGTGTCACAGGGGGAAATGGCTACACCTTC.

The chain combines TRBV29-1 with TRBJ1-2, with TRBD1 matching 9 bases. Germline assignment: CDR1 SQVTM and CDR2 ANQGSEA. This CDR3 is 11 amino acids long. With V trimmed by 7 bases and J by 6 bases, 3 bases remained unmatched. The CDR3 region has the DNA TGCAGCGAACGGACAGGGGATGGCTACACCTTC. Its protein is CSERTGDGYTF. Looking up the rest from reference TRBV29-1 and TRBJ1-2 gives the full variable domain: SAVISQKPSRDICQRGTSLTIQCQVDSQVTMMFWYRQQPGQSLTLIATANQGSEATYESGFVIDKFPISRPNLTFSTLTVSNMSPEDSSIYLCSERTGDGYTFGSGTRLTVV.

The V call is TRBV30, the J call TRBJ2-7; D is possibly TRBD1 or TRBD2 (5 bases each). The CDR3 loop spans 12 amino acids. Germline-derived CDR1 and CDR2 are GTSNPN and SVGIG (reference sequence). The V and J ends lost 3 bases and 5 bases respectively, with 11 bases between them. CDR3 amino acids: CAWRPGPNEQYF. DNA of the CDR3: TGTGCCTGGAGGCCGGGGCCAAACGAGCAGTACTTC.

Comment on this clonotype: The CDR3 end shows no conserved phenylalanine or tryptophan, and so a read error is likely. The gene calls are TRBV7-9 and TRBJ1-1; the D is unclear. The V gene lost 10 bases and the J gene lost 1 base, with 13 bases spanning the gap. Germline assignment: CDR1 SEHNR and CDR2 FQNEAQ (reference sequence). This CDR3 contains 13 residues. This chain's CDR3 is CAIPAGPNTEAFC. CDR3 bases: TGTGCCATCCCCGCCGGACCGAACACTGAAGCTTTCTGT.

This chain connects TRBV19 to TRBJ2-7; weak D call: TRBD2 (5 bases). The CDR3 runs 17 residues. Germline V gene lookup returns CDR1 LNHDA and CDR2 SQIVND (reference sequence). Trimming took off 1 base at V and 0 bases at J, with 16 bases between the two ends. The CDR3 region is CASSIGFERSSSYEQYF. Here the CDR3 DNA reads TGTGCCAGTAGTATAGGTTTTGAGCGGTCGAGCTCCTACGAGCAGTACTTC.

V gene TRBV9 combines with J gene TRBJ1-3; D is undetermined. CDR3 length equals 15 residues. Germline CDR1 and CDR2: SGDLS and YYNGEE. V lost 4 bases to trimming and J lost 0 bases, with 11 bases between them. The CDR3 reads CASSPGARSGNTIYF. DNA for the CDR3: TGTGCCAGCAGCCCTGGCGCACGCTCTGGAAACACCATATATTTT. The whole variable domain, remainder taken from reference TRBV9 and TRBJ1-3, is DSGVTQTPKHLITATGQRVTLRCSPRSGDLSVYWYQQSLDQGLQFLIQYYNGEERAKGNILERFSAQQFPDLHSELNLSSLELGDSALYFCASSPGARSGNTIYFGEGSWLTVV.

This chain links TRBV20-1 with TRBJ2-1; TRBD2 aligns across 12 bases. This CDR3 region has 22 residues. Germline V gives CDR1 DFQATT, CDR2 SNEGSKA (reference sequence). The V and J ends lost 0 bases and 1 base, in that order; junction bases with no gene match: 19. Here the CDR3 reads CSARDLAGALAGGLPSYNEQFF. The CDR3, as DNA: TGCAGTGCTAGAGATTTGGCAGGGGCACTAGCGGGGGGACTTCCATCCTACAATGAGCAGTTCTTC.

The chain combines TRBV7-9 with TRBJ2-4, with no clear D. Germline CDR1 SEHNR, CDR2 FQNEAQ (reference sequence). There are 15 residues in the CDR3. V dropped 3 bases and J dropped 2 bases, with 11 bases sitting between them. CDR3 DNA sequence: TGTGCCAGCAGCTTTGTAGTGGGCACCAAAAACATTCAGTACTTC. This encodes CASSFVVGTKNIQYF.

This chain uses TRBV27 with TRBJ2-1; 7 nucleotides agree with TRBD2. This CDR3 comprises 14 residues. Germline V gene lookup returns CDR1 MNHEY and CDR2 SMNVEV (reference sequence). The V gene end was trimmed by 7 bases and the J gene end by 9 bases; junction bases not matched to a gene: 12. The CDR3 sequence: CASTKGLSGTEQFF. For the CDR3, the DNA is TGTGCCAGCACCAAGGGACTATCGGGGACTGAGCAGTTCTTC.

The chain is built from TRBV30 and TRBJ2-3, with D possibly called TRBD1 or TRBD2 (5 bases each). CDR1 GTSNPN and CDR2 SVGIG come from the germline V gene (reference sequence). This CDR3 is built from 16 residues. Trimming cost V 0 bases and J 2 bases, with 15 bases left between them. The DNA of the CDR3 is TGTGCCTGGAGTGTCGGGACCTCGACTATCACAGATACGCAGTATTTT. Translation: CAWSVGTSTITDTQYF. Full variable domain (outside the CDR3, taken from reference TRBV30 and TRBJ2-3): SQTIHQWPATLVQPVGSPLSLECTVEGTSNPNLYWYRQAAGRGLQLLFYSVGIGQISSEVPQNLSASRPQDRQFILSSKKLLLSDSGFYLCAWSVGTSTITDTQYFGPGTRLTVL.

The rearrangement links TRBV2 to TRBJ2-1; D not resolved. Germline CDR1 and CDR2: SNHLY and FYNNEI. Deletions cut 9 bases from V and 10 bases from J, with 10 bases between. The CDR3 length is 10 residues. In DNA, the CDR3 is TGTGCCAGTAGTCAAAGCGAGCAGTTCTTC. Its translation: CASSQSEQFF.

This chain joins TRBV10-3 and TRBJ1-5; D call uncertain. CDR3 length equals 15 residues. V was shortened by 5 bases and J by 1 base, with 12 bases between the two germline ends. The germline V gene encodes CDR1 ENHRY and CDR2 SYGVKD. For the CDR3, the DNA is TGTGCCATCAGTAGCTCTGATAAGAGCAATCAGCCCCAGCATTTT. It is translated as CAISSSDKSNQPQHF.

This chain connects TRBV4-3 to TRBJ1-4, with TRBD1 matching 7 bases. Germline trimming cut 0 bases from V and 4 bases from J; bases unmatched to any gene: 8. The CDR3 has 17 residues. Germline values: CDR1 LGHNA, CDR2 YSLEER. The CDR3 protein is CASSQDRGQEFNEKLFF. The CDR3 nucleotides are TGCGCCAGCAGCCAAGACCGAGGACAGGAGTTTAATGAAAAACTGTTTTTT.